A single sample is the source of the 8 T cell receptor beta chains below, sequenced in a study of T cells after somatic rescue of genetic block. Method: immunoSEQ multiplex PCR; TCRdb's copy keeps in-frame clones and lacks some. The table shows 110,000 or so clones, with 75% to 95% occurring only once. What was sequenced was peripheral blood mononuclear cells (PBMCs). Receptor source: a woman younger than 35.

This chain joins TRBV6-5 and TRBJ1-5, with unresolved D. In germline, CDR1 is MNHEY, CDR2 SVGAGI. The V gene lost 6 bases and the J gene lost 5 bases, with 14 bases spanning the gap. CDR3 length: 14 residues. In DNA, the CDR3 is TGTGCCAGCAGCCTAAGGACCGATTATCAGCCCCAGCATTTT. Protein: CASSLRTDYQPQHF.

The chain joins TRBV4-2 to TRBJ2-1, with TRBD2 identical over 8 bases. Per germline, CDR1 LGHNA and CDR2 YNFKEQ. The CDR3 totals 15 residues. Losses at the gene ends were 4 bases for V and 5 bases for J; bases not matched to a gene: 7. The CDR3, as DNA: TGTGCCAGCAGCCCCCTAGCGGGCCGCAACAATGAGCAGTTCTTC. This codes for CASSPLAGRNNEQFF.

This clone was detected only once. The gene calls are TRBV10-1 and TRBJ2-7; TRBD1 matches at 10 bases. The CDR3 has 16 amino acids. The germline CDR1 and CDR2 sequences are WNHNN and SYGVQD (reference sequence). V was clipped by 6 bases and J by 3 bases; unmatched bases: 11. The CDR3 region is CASSPDGDRGDYEQYF. CDR3 DNA sequence: TGCGCCAGCAGCCCCGATGGGGACAGGGGCGACTACGAGCAGTACTTC.

This clone was picked up one time. The chain combines TRBV4-2 with TRBJ2-1, with D tentatively TRBD1 (6 bases). Trimming took off 4 bases at V and 8 bases at J, with 12 bases between the two ends. The CDR3 runs to 13 residues. Per the germline V gene, CDR1 is LGHNA and CDR2 is YNFKEQ. The chain's CDR3 is CASSLGDRHEQFF. In nucleotides, the CDR3 is TGTGCCAGCAGCCTGGGCGACAGGCATGAGCAGTTCTTC.

This sequence joins TRBV5-6 and TRBJ1-4, with D hard to call. The CDR3 extends over 14 amino acids. CDR1 is SGHDT, CDR2 YYEEEE, per germline. The germline V and J ends were trimmed by 0 bases and 8 bases, with 11 bases remaining between them. CDR3 DNA: TGTGCCAGCAGCTTGGTGGCAGTTCAGGAAAAACTGTTTTTT. This sequence encodes CASSLVAVQEKLFF. Filled out from reference TRBV5-6 and TRBJ1-4, the complete variable domain reads DAGVTQSPTHLIKTRGQQVTLRCSPKSGHDTVSWYQQALGQGPQFIFQYYEEEERQRGNFPDRFSGHQFPNYSSELNVNALLLGDSALYLCASSLVAVQEKLFFGSGTQLSVL.

In nucleotides, the CDR3 is TGTGCCAGCTCACCACGGACAGACCCCTACGAGCAGTACTTC. This sequence encodes CASSPRTDPYEQYF. The chain links TRBV18 to TRBJ2-7, with TRBD1 as a possible D gene (6 bases). V lost 1 base to trimming and J lost 2 bases, with 9 bases between them. The CDR3 consists of 14 residues. Germline V gene lookup returns CDR1 KGHSH and CDR2 LQKENI.

V is TRBV11-2 and J is TRBJ1-1; no firm D call. The V gene's germline CDR1 is SGHAT and CDR2 FQNNGV. Trimming pared 1 base from V and 0 bases from J, leaving 9 bases between. CDR3 size: 15 residues. In DNA form, the CDR3 reads TGTGCCAGCAGCTTAGTCAGTGTTTTGAACACTGAAGCTTTCTTT. This sequence encodes CASSLVSVLNTEAFF.

The chain uses TRBV4-3 and TRBJ2-6, with D perhaps TRBD2 (5 bases). The germline V and J ends were trimmed by 0 bases and 3 bases, with 12 bases remaining between them. CDR3 length: 17 amino acids. Germline assignment: CDR1 LGHNA and CDR2 YSLEER. Here the CDR3 reads CASSQDPGTSGANVLTF. The CDR3 bases are TGCGCCAGCAGCCAAGATCCGGGAACCAGTGGGGCCAACGTCCTGACTTTC.